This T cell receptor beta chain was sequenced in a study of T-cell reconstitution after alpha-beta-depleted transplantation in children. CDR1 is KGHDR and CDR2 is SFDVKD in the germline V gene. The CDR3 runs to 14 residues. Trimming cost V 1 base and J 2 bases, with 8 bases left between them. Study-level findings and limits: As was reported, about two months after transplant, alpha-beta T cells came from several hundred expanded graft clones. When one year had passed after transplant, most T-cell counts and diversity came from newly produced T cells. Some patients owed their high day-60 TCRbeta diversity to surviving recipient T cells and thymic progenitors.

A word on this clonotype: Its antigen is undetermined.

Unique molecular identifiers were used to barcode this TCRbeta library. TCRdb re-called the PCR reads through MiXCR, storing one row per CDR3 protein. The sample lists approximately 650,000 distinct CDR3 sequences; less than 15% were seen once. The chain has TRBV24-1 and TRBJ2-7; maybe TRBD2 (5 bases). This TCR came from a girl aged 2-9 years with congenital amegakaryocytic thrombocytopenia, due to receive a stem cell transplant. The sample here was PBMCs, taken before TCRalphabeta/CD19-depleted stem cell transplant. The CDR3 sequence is CATSDFERTYEQYF. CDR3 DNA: TGTGCCACCAGTGATTTTGAGCGGACCTACGAGCAGTACTTC.